This T cell receptor beta chain is drawn from a study of T cells after yellow fever vaccination. Study at large: Fractions with few cells were prepared using SMART-Seq v4 Ultra Low Input.

This clonotype turned up a few times. What it binds is not known. The CDR3 covers 15 residues. The germline V and J ends were trimmed by 5 bases and 2 bases, with 18 bases remaining between them. From germline, CDR1 is DFQATT and CDR2 SNEGSKA (reference sequence). Universal primer sites and UMIs were introduced during 5'RACE template-switching synthesis of TCR cDNA. TCRdb re-analysed the 5' RACE reads in MiXCR, keeping a single row per CDR3 protein. The data show about 510,000 distinct CDR3 sequences, around a fifth seen once. Study findings and constraints: Some clonotypes, a small share, were shared between CD4 and CD8 compartments. Contaminants from the bulk population, in the form of abundant clonotypes, could be found in FACS-sorted repertoires.

The genes are TRBV20-1 and TRBJ1-2, with D possibly being TRBD1 (6 bases). Sequenced here: PBMCs, sampled about 21 days after the first yellow fever vaccination. This receptor was taken from a man aged 18 to 29 who received the YFV17D yellow fever vaccine. The CDR3 DNA follows: TGCAGTGCTCCCACACCCCCACAGGGCAACTATGGCTACACCTTC. This gives the protein CSAPTPPQGNYGYTF.